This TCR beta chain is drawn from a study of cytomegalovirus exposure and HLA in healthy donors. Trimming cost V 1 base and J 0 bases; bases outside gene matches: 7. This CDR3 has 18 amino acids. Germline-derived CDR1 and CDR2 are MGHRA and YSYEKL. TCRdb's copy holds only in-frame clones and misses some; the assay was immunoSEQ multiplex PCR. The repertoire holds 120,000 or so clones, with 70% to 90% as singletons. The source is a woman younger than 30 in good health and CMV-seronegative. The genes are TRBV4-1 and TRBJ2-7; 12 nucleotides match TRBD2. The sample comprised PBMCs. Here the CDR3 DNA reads TGCGCCAGCAGCCAAGCCACTAGCGGGGGGCCCAGCTCCTACGAGCAGTACTTC. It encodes CASSQATSGGPSSYEQYF.